These 5 T cell receptor beta chains originate from one sample sequenced in a study of OX40 agonist ivuxolimab in advanced cancers. Repertoires were generated with immunoSEQ multiplex PCR, while TCRdb's copy carries only in-frame clones and drops some. The sample includes approximately 80,000 clones, roughly 94% of them seen just once. The specimen comprised CD4+ or CD8+ T cells sorted from blood, sampled in a trial of the OX40 agonist ivuxolimab. The source of these receptors is an adult with an advanced solid tumor such as melanoma, head and neck, liver or kidney cancer.

V and J are TRBV19 and TRBJ2-3; a weak D match, TRBD2 (5 bases). The CDR3 contains 14 residues. Germline V lookup: CDR1 LNHDA, CDR2 SQIVND (reference sequence). Trimming removed 3 bases from V and 5 bases from J, with 12 bases in between. The CDR3 bases are TGTGCCAGTAGTATGGTTTCGGACTTAGATACGCAGTATTTT. Protein sequence: CASSMVSDLDTQYF.

The V gene is TRBV28, the J gene TRBJ1-2, with a weak D call TRBD1 (6 bases). The germline CDR1 and CDR2 sequences are MDHEN and SYDVKM. The CDR3 is 16 residues long. Trimming left V 8 bases short and J 3 bases short, with 22 bases between. CDR3 bases: TGTGCCAGCCGAACCTTAACGGGGACAACGTACTATGGCTACACCTTC. Its protein product is CASRTLTGTTYYGYTF.

The chain links TRBV4-1 to TRBJ2-3; 12 nucleotides align to TRBD2. With 2 bases clipped from V and 4 bases from J, the junction kept 10 bases outside the gene matches. The germline gives CDR1 MGHRA, CDR2 YSYEKL. CDR3 length: 18 amino acids. The CDR3 reads CASSQRASSGGAPDTQYF. CDR3 nucleotides: TGCGCCAGCAGCCAACGAGCCTCTAGCGGGGGGGCCCCAGATACGCAGTATTTT.

V gene TRBV6-1 combines with J gene TRBJ1-4; D might be TRBD1 (6 bases). Germline loops: CDR1 MNHNS, CDR2 SASEGT. Trimming pared 1 base from V and 8 bases from J, leaving 14 bases between. CDR3 size: 15 residues. CDR3 sequence: CASSEEGGGWEKLFF. CDR3 nucleotides: TGTGCCAGCAGTGAAGAAGGGGGGGGATGGGAAAAACTGTTTTTT.

This chain links TRBV28 with TRBJ2-5; 7 bases are shared with TRBD1. The V gene's germline CDR1 is MDHEN and CDR2 SYDVKM. Trimming at V came to 4 bases and at J to 0 bases, leaving 8 bases not matched to a gene. The CDR3 covers 16 residues. CDR3 in DNA: TGTGCCAGCAGTTCCCCGTGGGACAGATACCAAGAGACCCAGTACTTC. Its translation is CASSSPWDRYQETQYF.